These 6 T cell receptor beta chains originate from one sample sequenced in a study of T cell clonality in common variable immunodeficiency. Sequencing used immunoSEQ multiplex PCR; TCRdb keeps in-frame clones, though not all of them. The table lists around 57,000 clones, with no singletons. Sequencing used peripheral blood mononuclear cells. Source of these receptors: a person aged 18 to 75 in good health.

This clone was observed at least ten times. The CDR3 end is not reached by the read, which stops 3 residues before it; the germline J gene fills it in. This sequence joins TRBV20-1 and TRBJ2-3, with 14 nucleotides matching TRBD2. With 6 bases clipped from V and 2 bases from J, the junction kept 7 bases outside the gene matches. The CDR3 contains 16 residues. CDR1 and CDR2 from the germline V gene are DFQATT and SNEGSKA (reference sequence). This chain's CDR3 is CSAPGLAGENTDTQYF. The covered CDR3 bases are TGCAGTGCCCCGGGACTAGCGGGAGAGAACACAGATACG.

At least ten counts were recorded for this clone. The CDR3 loop is CASSDLQGAGELFF. Partial CDR3 DNA: TGCGCCAGCAGCGACTTACAGGGGGCTGGGGAG. The V and J genes are TRBV5-1 and TRBJ2-2; 9 bases map to TRBD1. The read terminates 3 residues ahead of where the CDR3 ends, so the germline J gene completes it. CDR1 and CDR2 (germline): SGHRS, YFSETQ. The CDR3 totals 14 residues. The trim removed 4 bases at V and 8 bases at J, leaving 6 bases unmatched.

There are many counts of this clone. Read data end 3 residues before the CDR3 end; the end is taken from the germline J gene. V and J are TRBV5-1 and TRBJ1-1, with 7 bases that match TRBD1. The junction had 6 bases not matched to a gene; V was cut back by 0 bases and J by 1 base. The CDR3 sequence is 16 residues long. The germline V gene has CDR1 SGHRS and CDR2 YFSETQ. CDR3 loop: CASSLVWGQKNTEAFF. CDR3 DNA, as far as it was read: TGCGCCAGCAGCTTGGTTTGGGGACAGAAGAACACTGAA.

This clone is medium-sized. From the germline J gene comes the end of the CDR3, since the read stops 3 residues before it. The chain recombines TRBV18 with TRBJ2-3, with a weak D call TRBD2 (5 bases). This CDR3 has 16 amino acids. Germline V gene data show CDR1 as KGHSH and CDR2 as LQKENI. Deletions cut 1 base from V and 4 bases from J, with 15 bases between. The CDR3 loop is CASSPLVSAGADTQYF. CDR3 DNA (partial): TGTGCCAGCTCACCACTGGTATCCGCGGGCGCAGATACG. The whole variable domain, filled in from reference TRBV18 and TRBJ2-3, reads NAGVMQNPRHLVRRRGQEARLRCSPMKGHSHVYWYRQLPEEGLKFMVYLQKENIIDESGMPKERFSAEFPKEGPSILRIQQVVRGDSAAYFCASSPLVSAGADTQYFGPGTRLTVL.

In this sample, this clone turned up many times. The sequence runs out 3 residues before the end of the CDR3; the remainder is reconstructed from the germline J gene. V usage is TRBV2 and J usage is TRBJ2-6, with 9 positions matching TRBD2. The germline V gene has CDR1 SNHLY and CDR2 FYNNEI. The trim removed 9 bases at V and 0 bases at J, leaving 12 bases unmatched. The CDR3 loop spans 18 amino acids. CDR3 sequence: CASSRLAVLHSGANVLTF. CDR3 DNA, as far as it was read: TGTGCCAGTAGTAGACTAGCGGTCCTACACTCTGGGGCCAACGTC.

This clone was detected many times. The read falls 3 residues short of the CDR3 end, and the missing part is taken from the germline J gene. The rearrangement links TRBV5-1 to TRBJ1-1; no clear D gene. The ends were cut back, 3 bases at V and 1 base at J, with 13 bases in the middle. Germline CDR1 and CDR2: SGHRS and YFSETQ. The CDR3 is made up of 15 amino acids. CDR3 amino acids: CASSSAGRGNTEAFF. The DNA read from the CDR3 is TGCGCCAGCAGCTCGGCGGGGAGAGGGAACACTGAA.